The 29 T cell receptor beta chains presented below share a single source sample, sequenced in a study of cytomegalovirus exposure and HLA in healthy donors. Assay: immunoSEQ multiplex PCR; the TCRdb copy retains only in-frame clones and omits some. The sample includes hundreds of thousands of clones, around nine tenths seen only once; the top ten take approximately 2%. The sample consisted of PBMCs. The receptors here all came from a woman aged 18-35 years in good health and CMV-seropositive.

V and J are TRBV25-1 and TRBJ2-7; TRBD1 matches 9 bases. Trimming took 1 base from V and 3 from J; bases not matched to a gene: 10. The CDR3 length is 17 residues. CDR1 and CDR2 from the germline V gene are MGHDK and SYGVNS. CDR3 sequence reads: CASSEFGGTGLNYEQYF. The DNA of the CDR3 is TGTGCCAGCAGTGAATTCGGCGGGACAGGGCTCAACTACGAGCAGTACTTC.

The chain links TRBV6-5 to TRBJ1-5, with D possibly being TRBD1 (6 bases). The length of the CDR3 is 15 residues. Trimming took 4 bases from V and 7 from J, leaving 17 bases between them. CDR1 and CDR2 from the germline V gene are MNHEY and SVGAGI. The CDR3 region is CASSSQGVVGQPQHF. CDR3 DNA sequence: TGTGCCAGCAGTTCACAGGGAGTAGTCGGCCAGCCCCAGCATTTT.

V and J are TRBV19 and TRBJ1-1; a weak D match, TRBD1 (6 bases). Germline V gene lookup returns CDR1 LNHDA and CDR2 SQIVND (reference sequence). Trimming removed 7 bases at V and 1 base at J, with 13 bases between. This CDR3 contains 14 residues. The CDR3 loop reads CASTAGVWNTEAFF. The CDR3 bases are TGTGCCAGTACGGCAGGGGTTTGGAACACTGAAGCTTTCTTT.

As concerns this clone: Other nucleotide sequences from this sample produce the same CDR3. This sequence joins TRBV11-2 and TRBJ2-7; 8 bases are shared with TRBD1. The V segment lost 5 bases and the J segment 4 bases; nucleotides outside the gene matches: 7. The germline V gene encodes CDR1 SGHAT and CDR2 FQNNGV. CDR3 length equals 14 residues. The CDR3 sequence: CASSLGQGAYEQYF. In nucleotides, the CDR3 is TGTGCCAGCAGCCTAGGTCAGGGGGCATACGAGCAGTACTTC. Based on the CDR3 plus reference TRBV11-2 and TRBJ2-7, the full variable domain is EAGVAQSPRYKIIEKRQSVAFWCNPISGHATLYWYQQILGQGPKLLIQFQNNGVVDDSQLPKDRFSAERLKGVDSTLKIQPAKLEDSAVYLCASSLGQGAYEQYFGPGTRLTVT.

V usage is TRBV9 and J usage is TRBJ1-2, with no clear D. V lost 0 bases, J lost 2 bases, and 11 bases lay in between. The CDR3 has 15 amino acids. Germline CDR1 reads SGDLS; CDR2 reads YYNGEE. The CDR3 DNA reads as TGTGCCAGCAGCGTAGCGGAGGGCTTCAACTATGGCTACACCTTC. Protein sequence: CASSVAEGFNYGYTF.

This clone was picked up one time. The genes are TRBV30 and TRBJ2-1; D ambiguous. V was clipped by 1 base and J by 7 bases, with 8 bases between them. The CDR3 loop spans 12 amino acids. Per the germline V gene, CDR1 is GTSNPN and CDR2 is SVGIG (reference sequence). CDR3 bases: TGTGCCTGGAGTGCCATGTTTAATGAGCAGTTCTTC. Its translation is CAWSAMFNEQFF.

The gene calls are TRBV30 and TRBJ1-2; D is ambiguous. Germline V gene sequence: CDR1 GTSNPN, CDR2 SVGIG (reference sequence). Trimming left V 1 base short and J 2 bases short, with 11 bases between. CDR3 length equals 14 residues. The CDR3 DNA reads as TGTGCCTGGAGTGCCGACGGGTTAAACTATGGCTACACCTTC. It specifies CAWSADGLNYGYTF.

The chain has TRBV19 and TRBJ1-2; D perhaps matches TRBD1 (5 bases). Germline V gene sequence: CDR1 LNHDA, CDR2 SQIVND (reference sequence). The CDR3 sequence is 17 residues long. V shed 4 bases and J shed 0 bases, with 18 bases lying between them. CDR3 sequence (DNA): TGTGCCAGTAGTACACGACAGATTTCGACTTCTAACTATGGCTACACCTTC. Protein: CASSTRQISTSNYGYTF.

The chain has TRBV6-5 and TRBJ2-7; 9 bases line up with TRBD1. Unmatched junction bases numbered 5, after V lost 6 bases and J lost 5 bases. The germline gives CDR1 MNHEY, CDR2 SVGAGI. This CDR3 has 13 residues. The CDR3 DNA reads TGTGCCAGCAGAACGGGACAGGGAAACGAGCAGTACTTC. It encodes CASRTGQGNEQYF.

The chain couples TRBV2 to TRBJ1-5, with 7 nucleotides matching TRBD1. After removal of 5 bases from V and 0 bases from J, the junction contained 4 bases not matched to a gene. The CDR3 is 15 amino acids. The V gene's germline CDR1 is SNHLY and CDR2 FYNNEI. The CDR3 spells CASSSGQNSNQPQHF. Here the CDR3 DNA reads TGTGCCAGCAGTTCGGGACAGAATAGCAATCAGCCCCAGCATTTT.

The chain joins TRBV7-8 to TRBJ2-1; 7 nucleotides agree with TRBD2. Germline V lookup: CDR1 SGHVS, CDR2 FQNEAQ. This CDR3 region has 16 residues. V trimming: 7 bases; J trimming: 4 bases; junction bases outside the gene matches: 13. CDR3 sequence reads: CASTPPGSGEYNEQFF. CDR3 in DNA: TGTGCCAGCACCCCACCCGGAAGCGGGGAGTACAATGAGCAGTTCTTC.

The chain is built from TRBV7-3 and TRBJ1-1; unclear D gene. V was clipped by 3 bases and J by 2 bases, with 7 bases between them. This CDR3 contains 13 residues. Germline V gene sequence: CDR1 SGHTA, CDR2 FQGTGA. CDR3 in amino acids: CASSFGKNTEAFF. In nucleotides, the CDR3 is TGTGCCAGCAGCTTTGGCAAAAACACTGAAGCTTTCTTT.

The chain joins TRBV10-1 to TRBJ1-1; maybe TRBD1 (5 bases). V shed 4 bases and J shed 2 bases, with 11 bases lying between them. Germline V lookup: CDR1 WNHNN, CDR2 SYGVQD (reference sequence). The CDR3 contains 14 residues. CDR3 nucleotides: TGCGCCAGCAGTGCCTCACAGGTTAACACTGAAGCTTTCTTT. It codes for CASSASQVNTEAFF.

This clone was observed a handful of times. The chain is built from TRBV30 and TRBJ1-1, with TRBD1 matching over 11 bases. The CDR3 contains 12 residues. J was trimmed by 6 bases and V by 7 bases; bases with no gene match: 4. Germline V gene lookup returns CDR1 GTSNPN and CDR2 SVGIG (reference sequence). For the CDR3, the DNA is TGTGCCTACGGGACAGGGGGACCTGAAGCTTTCTTT. It is translated as CAYGTGGPEAFF.

Remarks on this clone: The same CDR3 is also encoded by other DNA sequences in this sample. J is TRBJ2-7 and V is TRBV4-1; D is ambiguous. The germline V gene encodes CDR1 MGHRA and CDR2 YSYEKL. This CDR3 contains 15 residues. Between the trimmed V and J ends, which lost 0 bases and 3 bases, there was a span of 12 bases. The CDR3 bases are TGCGCCAGCAGCCAAGAGCCTTTGCGGAACTACGAGCAGTACTTC. Encoded protein: CASSQEPLRNYEQYF.

This clone was recorded once. The chain has TRBV18 and TRBJ2-7; no clear D. The length of the CDR3 is 13 residues. The germline V gene has CDR1 KGHSH and CDR2 LQKENI. The germline V and J ends were trimmed by 0 bases and 5 bases, with 8 bases remaining between them. CDR3 bases: TGTGCCAGCTCACCACCTGGAGTAGACGAGCAGTACTTC. This translates into CASSPPGVDEQYF.

DNA of the CDR3: TGTGCCAGCAGCGTTGTGGGACTAAGGGGGGACCCGGCAGATACGCAGTATTTT. It codes for CASSVVGLRGDPADTQYF. The chain recombines TRBV9 with TRBJ2-3; tentative D call: TRBD2 (7 bases). The CDR3 has 18 amino acids. V gave up 2 bases and J gave up 4 bases, with 23 bases separating them. Germline V CDR1 and CDR2: SGDLS, YYNGEE.

The rearrangement joins TRBV5-6 to TRBJ1-2; TRBD1 matches at 7 bases. Germline-derived CDR1 and CDR2 are SGHDT and YYEEEE. The CDR3 is 15 residues long. Losses at the gene ends were 2 bases for V and 3 bases for J; bases not matched to a gene: 7. CDR3 coding DNA: TGTGCCAGCAGCTTCGGGACAGATTACTACTATGGCTACACCTTC. Amino acid sequence: CASSFGTDYYYGYTF.

The chain recombines TRBV4-2 with TRBJ2-7, with 9 bases matching TRBD2. V dropped 3 bases and J dropped 3; count of bases not matched to a gene: 9. The CDR3 is made up of 16 amino acids. Germline CDR1 reads LGHNA; CDR2 reads YNFKEQ. This CDR3 reads CASSQRGSGSLYEQYF. In DNA form, the CDR3 reads TGTGCCAGCAGCCAGCGGGGTAGCGGGAGCCTCTACGAGCAGTACTTC.

This chain connects TRBV7-9 to TRBJ2-4; possible D gene TRBD1, 6 bases. Germline CDR1 reads SEHNR; CDR2 reads FQNEAQ (reference sequence). The CDR3 runs 15 residues. V lost 4 bases to trimming and J lost 0 bases, with 10 bases between them. The CDR3 protein is CASSSDRLAKNIQYF. As DNA, the CDR3 is TGTGCCAGCAGCTCAGACAGGCTAGCCAAAAACATTCAGTACTTC. The whole variable domain, remainder taken from reference TRBV7-9 and TRBJ2-4, is DTGVSQNPRHKITKRGQNVTFRCDPISEHNRLYWYRQTLGQGPEFLTYFQNEAQLEKSRLLSDRFSAERPKGSFSTLEIQRTEQGDSAMYLCASSSDRLAKNIQYFGAGTRLSVL.

The rearrangement uses TRBV27 and TRBJ1-2, with TRBD1 identical over 8 bases. Looked up from germline, CDR1 is MNHEY and CDR2 is SMNVEV (reference sequence). After removal of 3 bases from V and 3 bases from J, the junction contained 3 bases not matched to a gene. This CDR3 contains 14 residues. The CDR3 sequence: CASSFQGADYGYTF. Here the CDR3 DNA reads TGTGCCAGCAGTTTTCAGGGGGCCGACTATGGCTACACCTTC.

The chain employs TRBV5-6 and TRBJ1-1; TRBD1 aligns across 9 bases. The CDR3 loop spans 16 amino acids. V lost 7 bases and J lost 3; bases outside the gene matches: 13. Germline CDR1 SGHDT, CDR2 YYEEEE. The chain's CDR3 is CASGPTGGWWDTEAFF. CDR3 bases: TGTGCCAGCGGACCAACAGGGGGCTGGTGGGACACTGAAGCTTTCTTT.

CDR3 bases: TGTGCCAGCAGTTTATGGGCGGGGTACTATGGCTACACCTTC. This translates into CASSLWAGYYGYTF. V gene TRBV27 combines with J gene TRBJ1-2; D is unclear. V was trimmed by 1 base and J by 3 bases, leaving 9 bases between them. The CDR3 length is 14 residues. CDR1 and CDR2 (germline): MNHEY, SMNVEV (reference sequence).

The chain has TRBV27 and TRBJ1-2; TRBD1 is a possible D gene (5 bases). Germline V gene data show CDR1 as MNHEY and CDR2 as SMNVEV (reference sequence). V gave up 6 bases and J gave up 8 bases, with 19 bases separating them. The CDR3 runs 14 residues. CDR3 bases: TGTGCCAGCAGAGAGGCCCAGGGTTTCGGAGGCTACACCTTC. It specifies CASREAQGFGGYTF.

The chain links TRBV5-1 to TRBJ1-1; 7 nucleotides agree with TRBD1. CDR1 is SGHRS, CDR2 YFSETQ, per germline. V shed 4 bases, J shed 1 base, and the junction held 7 bases outside the gene matches. This CDR3 region has 15 residues. In DNA form, the CDR3 reads TGCGCCAGCAGCGGCGGACAGGTGAGGAACACTGAAGCTTTCTTT. Its protein is CASSGGQVRNTEAFF.

V and J are TRBV4-2 and TRBJ1-2; D possibly corresponds to TRBD1 (5 bases). The germline CDR1 and CDR2 sequences are LGHNA and YNFKEQ. This CDR3 is built from 14 residues. Trimming pared 0 bases from V and 4 bases from J, leaving 9 bases between. The CDR3: CASSQEGRFYGYTF. The CDR3 coding sequence is TGTGCCAGCAGCCAAGAGGGGCGTTTCTATGGCTACACCTTC.

The chain links TRBV9 to TRBJ2-5; TRBD2 is a possible D gene (6 bases). The CDR3 consists of 13 residues. Germline-derived CDR1 and CDR2 are SGDLS and YYNGEE. V lost 7 bases, J lost 5 bases, and 15 bases lay in between. The CDR3 nucleotides read TGTGCCAGCCAAAGGAGGGGAGGTGAGACCCAGTACTTC. Encoded protein: CASQRRGGETQYF.

This clone came up once. This sequence joins TRBV6-1 and TRBJ2-7, with 9 bases aligning to TRBD2. The CDR3 length is 15 residues. J was trimmed by 3 bases and V by 1 base; bases with no gene match: 4. Per germline, CDR1 MNHNS and CDR2 SASEGT. The CDR3 DNA reads TGTGCCAGCAGTGAAGGGCCTAGCGGGAACTACGAGCAGTACTTC. It yields the protein CASSEGPSGNYEQYF.

The CDR3 is CASSLPTHPSGISSYEQYF. The CDR3 nucleotides read TGTGCCAGCAGTTTGCCCACCCACCCTAGCGGAATAAGCTCCTACGAGCAGTACTTC. V is TRBV28 and J is TRBJ2-7, with 7 bases fitting TRBD2. V shed 3 bases and J 0 bases; nucleotides not matched to a gene: 17. CDR1 is MDHEN and CDR2 is SYDVKM in the germline V gene. The CDR3 is 19 amino acids.